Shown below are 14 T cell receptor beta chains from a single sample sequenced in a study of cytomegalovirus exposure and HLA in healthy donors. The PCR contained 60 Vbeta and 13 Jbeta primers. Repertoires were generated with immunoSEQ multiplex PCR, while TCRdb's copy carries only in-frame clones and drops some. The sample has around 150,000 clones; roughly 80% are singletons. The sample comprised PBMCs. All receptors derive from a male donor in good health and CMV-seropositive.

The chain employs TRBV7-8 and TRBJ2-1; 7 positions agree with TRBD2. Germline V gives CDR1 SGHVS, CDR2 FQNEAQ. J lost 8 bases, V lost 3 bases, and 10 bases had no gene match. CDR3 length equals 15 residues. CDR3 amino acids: CASSFRAGMVDEQFF. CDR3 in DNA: TGTGCCAGCAGCTTTAGAGCGGGAATGGTGGATGAGCAGTTCTTC. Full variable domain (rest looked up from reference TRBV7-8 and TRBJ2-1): GAGVSQSPRYKVAKRGQDVALRCDPISGHVSLFWYQQALGQGPEFLTYFQNEAQLDKSGLPSDRFFAERPEGSVSTLKIQRTQQEDSAVYLCASSFRAGMVDEQFFGPGTRLTVL.

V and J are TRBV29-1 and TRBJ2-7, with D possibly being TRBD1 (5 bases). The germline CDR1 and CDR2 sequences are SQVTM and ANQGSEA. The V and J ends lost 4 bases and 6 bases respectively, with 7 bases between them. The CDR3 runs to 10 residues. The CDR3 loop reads CSVGGTEQYF. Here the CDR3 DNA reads TGCAGCGTTGGGGGCACCGAGCAGTACTTC.

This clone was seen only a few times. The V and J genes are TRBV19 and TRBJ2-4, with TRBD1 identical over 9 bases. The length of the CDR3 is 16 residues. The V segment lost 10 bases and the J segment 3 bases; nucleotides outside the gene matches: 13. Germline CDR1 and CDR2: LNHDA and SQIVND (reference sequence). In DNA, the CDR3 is TGTGCCACCAATAACCCGGGACAGGGTGGCAAAAACATTCAGTACTTC. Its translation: CATNNPGQGGKNIQYF.

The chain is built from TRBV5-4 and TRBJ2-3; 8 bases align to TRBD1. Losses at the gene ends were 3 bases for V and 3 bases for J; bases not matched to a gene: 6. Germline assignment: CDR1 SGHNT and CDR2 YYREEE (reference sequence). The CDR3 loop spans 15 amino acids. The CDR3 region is CASSSPNRGTDTQYF. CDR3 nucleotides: TGTGCCAGCAGCTCGCCCAACAGGGGGACAGATACGCAGTATTTT.

The CDR3 DNA follows: TGTGCCAGCAGCTTGAGAGCGGGGTCTAGCACAGATACGCAGTATTTT. Protein sequence: CASSLRAGSSTDTQYF. This chain links TRBV5-6 with TRBJ2-3; 7 bases agree with TRBD2. Germline trimming cut 1 base from V and 0 bases from J; bases unmatched to any gene: 5. CDR3 length: 16 residues. Germline values: CDR1 SGHDT, CDR2 YYEEEE.

CDR3 sequence reads: CASGLTPHSGNTIYF. The CDR3 DNA reads TGTGCCAGCGGGCTTACGCCCCACTCTGGAAACACCATATATTTT. This rearrangement joins TRBV7-6 to TRBJ1-3; D is ambiguous. This CDR3 contains 15 residues. V dropped 8 bases and J dropped 0 bases, with 14 bases sitting between them. Germline values: CDR1 SGHVS, CDR2 FNYEAQ. Based on the CDR3 plus reference TRBV7-6 and TRBJ1-3, the full variable domain is GAGVSQSPRYKVTKRGQDVALRCDPISGHVSLYWYRQALGQGPEFLTYFNYEAQQDKSGLPNDRFSAERPEGSISTLTIQRTEQRDSAMYRCASGLTPHSGNTIYFGEGSWLTVV.

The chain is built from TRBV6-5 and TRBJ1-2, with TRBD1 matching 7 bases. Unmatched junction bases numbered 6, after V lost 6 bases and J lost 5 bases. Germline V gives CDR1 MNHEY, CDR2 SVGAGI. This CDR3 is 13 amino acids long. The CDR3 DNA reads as TGTGCCAGCAGGTCCGACAGGGTATATGGCTACACCTTC. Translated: CASRSDRVYGYTF.

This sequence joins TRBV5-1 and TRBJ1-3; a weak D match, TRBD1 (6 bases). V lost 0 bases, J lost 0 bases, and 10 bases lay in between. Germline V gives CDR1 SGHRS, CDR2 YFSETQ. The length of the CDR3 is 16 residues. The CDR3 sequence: CASSLAGTLSGNTIYF. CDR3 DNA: TGCGCCAGCAGCTTGGCCGGGACACTCTCTGGAAACACCATATATTTT.

CDR3 coding DNA: TGTGCCAGCAGCTTGCGCAGGACTAGCAGGGGATACAATGAGCAGTTCTTC. This translates into CASSLRRTSRGYNEQFF. The V gene is TRBV5-6, the J gene TRBJ2-1, with 8 bases matching TRBD2. Germline loops: CDR1 SGHDT, CDR2 YYEEEE. CDR3 size: 17 residues. V lost 1 base and J lost 4; bases outside the gene matches: 10.

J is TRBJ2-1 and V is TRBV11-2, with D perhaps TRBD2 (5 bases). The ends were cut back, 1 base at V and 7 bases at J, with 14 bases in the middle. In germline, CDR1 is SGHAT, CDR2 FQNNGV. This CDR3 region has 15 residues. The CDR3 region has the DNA TGTGCCAGCAGCTTAGTAAGCGGTGCTAAGAATGAGCAGTTCTTC. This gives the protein CASSLVSGAKNEQFF.

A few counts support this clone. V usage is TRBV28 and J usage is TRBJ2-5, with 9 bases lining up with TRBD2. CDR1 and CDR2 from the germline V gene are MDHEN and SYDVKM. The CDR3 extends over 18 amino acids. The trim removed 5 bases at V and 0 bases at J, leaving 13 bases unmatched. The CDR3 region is CASSPTSRLAGYQETQYF. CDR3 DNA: TGTGCCAGCAGTCCAACATCTAGGCTAGCGGGGTACCAAGAGACCCAGTACTTC. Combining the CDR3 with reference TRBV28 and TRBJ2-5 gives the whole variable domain DVKVTQSSRYLVKRTGEKVFLECVQDMDHENMFWYRQDPGLGLRLIYFSYDVKMKEKGDIPEGYSVSREKKERFSLILESASTNQTSMYLCASSPTSRLAGYQETQYFGPGTRLLVL.

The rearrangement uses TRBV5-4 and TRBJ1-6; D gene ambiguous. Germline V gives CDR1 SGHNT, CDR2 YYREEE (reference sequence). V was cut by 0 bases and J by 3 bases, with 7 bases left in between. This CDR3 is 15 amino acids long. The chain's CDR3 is CASSLGSGYNSPLHF. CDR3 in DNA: TGTGCCAGCAGCTTGGGATCGGGCTATAATTCACCCCTCCACTTT.

The CDR3 DNA follows: TGCGCCAGCAGCCAAGCTAGCGGGAGATCCCTCACCGGGGAGCTGTTTTTT. Its translation is CASSQASGRSLTGELFF. The rearrangement joins TRBV4-3 to TRBJ2-2; 10 positions match TRBD2. V shed 1 base and J 4 bases; nucleotides not matched to a gene: 6. The germline gives CDR1 LGHNA, CDR2 YSLEER. The CDR3 extends over 17 amino acids.

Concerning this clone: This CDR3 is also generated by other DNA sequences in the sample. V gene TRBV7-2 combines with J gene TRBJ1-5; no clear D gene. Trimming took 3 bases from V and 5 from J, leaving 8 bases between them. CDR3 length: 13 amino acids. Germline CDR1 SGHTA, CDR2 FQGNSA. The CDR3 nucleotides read TGTGCCAGCAGCTTGGGCCACGATCAGCCCCAGCATTTT. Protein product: CASSLGHDQPQHF. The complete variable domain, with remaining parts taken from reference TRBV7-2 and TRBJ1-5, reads GAGVSQSPSNKVTEKGKDVELRCDPISGHTALYWYRQSLGQGLEFLIYFQGNSAPDKSGLPSDRFSAERTGGSVSTLTIQRTQQEDSAVYLCASSLGHDQPQHFGDGTRLSIL.